This TCR beta chain is from a study of siplizumab effects on memory and regulatory T cells. Study conclusions and caveats: Proliferating clones, CD4+ or CD8+, lacked an assignable naive or memory phenotype in roughly 80-95% of cases. There was no confirmation of the suppressive function of proliferating Tregs from siplizumab cultures. With siplizumab, cumulative frequency of CD4+ memory-derived alloreactive sequences dropped significantly.

This CDR3 contains 13 residues. The germline CDR1 and CDR2 sequences are SGHAT and FQDESV (reference sequence). V was trimmed by 5 bases and J by 1 base, leaving 9 bases between them. A word on this clone: Its antigen is currently unknown.

The assay looked at some 9.8 x 10^4 TCR templates in each sample. Sequencing used immunoSEQ multiplex PCR; TCRdb keeps in-frame clones, though not all of them. The sample holds 57,000 or so clones, approximately 93% seen once. The genes are TRBV11-1 and TRBJ2-7; possibly TRBD1 for D (5 bases). Sequenced sample: CD8+ T cells sorted from blood. The receptor was isolated from a human donor in good health. The CDR3 DNA follows: TGTGCCAGCAGCCACGACAGTTCCTACGAGCAGTACTTC. As protein: CASSHDSSYEQYF.